Following are 17 T cell receptor beta chains from one sample sequenced in a study of CD8 T cells in ankylosing spondylitis. The study's findings and limits: A TCR beta motif of several highly homologous variants appeared characteristic of ankylosing spondylitis blood.

Their antigens are not known. Each CDR3 protein is one row after TCRdb ran MiXCR on the 5' RACE reads. The sample holds around 890,000 distinct CDR3 sequences; roughly 10% are singletons and the top ten take more than 0.5%. Sequencing was performed on blood, either unsorted or a sorted T cell fraction (not recorded which). The source is a male donor with ankylosing spondylitis.

V is TRBV11-2 and J is TRBJ1-1; a weak D match, TRBD1 (5 bases). In germline, CDR1 is SGHAT, CDR2 FQNNGV. The CDR3 contains 14 residues. V lost 5 bases to trimming and J lost 6 bases, with 16 bases between them. For the CDR3, the DNA is TGTGCCAGCAGCCCCTCAGGGAGTTCTGCTGAAGCTTTCTTT. Translation gives CASSPSGSSAEAFF.

The chain employs TRBV20-1 and TRBJ1-2, with a tentative D call TRBD1 (5 bases). The CDR3 covers 12 residues. Germline CDR1 and CDR2: DFQATT and SNEGSKA (reference sequence). With 5 bases removed from V and 2 bases from J, the gap between germline ends came to 9 bases. CDR3 region: CSALRENYGYTF. The CDR3 region has the DNA TGCAGTGCTCTCAGGGAGAACTATGGCTACACCTTC.

This clonotype turned up a few times. This chain links TRBV5-1 with TRBJ1-3; D unclear. V gave up 0 bases and J gave up 1 base, with 5 bases separating them. The CDR3 runs 14 residues. Germline CDR1 and CDR2: SGHRS and YFSETQ. The CDR3: CASSLALSGNTIYF. The CDR3, as DNA: TGCGCCAGCAGCTTGGCTCTTTCTGGAAACACCATATATTTT. The full variable domain, with the rest looked up from reference TRBV5-1 and TRBJ1-3, is KAGVTQTPRYLIKTRGQQVTLSCSPISGHRSVSWYQQTPGQGLQFLFEYFSETQRNKGNFPGRFSGRQFSNSRSEMNVSTLELGDSALYLCASSLALSGNTIYFGEGSWLTVV.

A few counts support this clonotype. The rearrangement links TRBV4-2 to TRBJ2-7; D possibly uses TRBD1 or TRBD2 (5 bases each). Germline V gives CDR1 LGHNA, CDR2 YNFKEQ. Trimming shortened V by 0 bases and J by 7 bases, and 13 bases separated the two germline ends. CDR3 size: 14 residues. DNA for the CDR3: TGTGCCAGCAGCCAAGAGCTCCTCTGGGGGGAGCAGTACTTC. Amino acid sequence: CASSQELLWGEQYF.

This clonotype came up many times. The chain carries TRBV5-6 and TRBJ2-2; D is undetermined. The CDR3 has 14 residues. Germline V gene sequence: CDR1 SGHDT, CDR2 YYEEEE. V was cut by 4 bases and J by 7 bases, with 14 bases left in between. CDR3 protein: CASSPLVRDGELFF. In nucleotides, the CDR3 is TGTGCCAGCAGCCCGTTGGTTAGGGACGGGGAGCTGTTTTTT.

This chain joins TRBV10-2 and TRBJ1-6; D is uncertain. This CDR3 region has 11 residues. V shed 10 bases and J shed 11 bases, with 12 bases lying between them. Per the germline V gene, CDR1 is WSHSY and CDR2 is SAAADI. In DNA form, the CDR3 reads TGCGCCACCGGGAAGGGTCCACCCCTCCACTTT. Encoded protein: CATGKGPPLHF.

This clonotype was counted only a few times. The rearrangement joins TRBV6-2 or TRBV6-3 to TRBJ1-6; 10 bases align to TRBD1. V trimming: 3 bases; J trimming: 10 bases; junction bases outside the gene matches: 18. The germline V gene encodes CDR1 MNHEY and CDR2 SVGEGT. The CDR3 is 19 amino acids. CDR3 sequence: CASSYAPGQGPAGISPLHF. CDR3 nucleotides: TGTGCCAGCAGTTATGCCCCGGGACAGGGGCCAGCGGGAATCTCACCCCTCCACTTT.

There are a few counts of this clonotype. The chain has TRBV28 and TRBJ1-5; TRBD1 aligns across 9 bases. CDR1 MDHEN and CDR2 SYDVKM come from the germline V gene. The CDR3 covers 15 residues. V lost 5 bases to trimming and J lost 7 bases; unmatched junction nucleotides: 9. CDR3 in amino acids: CASSGGQGSGQPQHF. CDR3 nucleotides: TGTGCCAGCAGTGGGGGACAGGGCTCGGGACAGCCCCAGCATTTT.

The V gene is TRBV20-1, the J gene TRBJ2-7; D may match TRBD1 or TRBD2 (5 bases each). The CDR3 extends over 12 amino acids. Germline V gene lookup returns CDR1 DFQATT and CDR2 SNEGSKA (reference sequence). V was cut by 3 bases and J by 6 bases, with 12 bases left in between. This CDR3 reads CSARGPTLEQYF. The CDR3 DNA follows: TGCAGTGCTAGGGGACCAACCCTCGAGCAGTACTTC.

The J gene is TRBJ2-2, the V gene TRBV12-3 or TRBV12-4; D possibly corresponds to TRBD1 (5 bases). This CDR3 spans 14 amino acids. V was trimmed by 6 bases and J by 2 bases, leaving 10 bases between them. The CDR3 reads CASRKTDNTGELFF. The CDR3 coding sequence is TGTGCCAGCAGAAAGACAGACAACACCGGGGAGCTGTTTTTT.

This clonotype was counted ten times or more. This chain links TRBV5-6 with TRBJ2-6; D call uncertain. Trimming removed 5 bases at V and 3 bases at J, with 3 bases between. The CDR3 has 12 residues. Germline V gene sequence: CDR1 SGHDT, CDR2 YYEEEE. In nucleotides, the CDR3 is TGTGCCAGCAGTGATGGGGCCAACGTCCTGACTTTC. The encoded protein is CASSDGANVLTF.

The CDR3 reads CAISVQGAHTGELFF. CDR3 nucleotides: TGTGCCATCAGCGTACAGGGGGCTCACACCGGGGAGCTGTTTTTT. V usage is TRBV10-3 and J usage is TRBJ2-2; 9 bases map to TRBD1. V lost 6 bases and J lost 3; bases outside the gene matches: 5. The CDR3 runs to 15 residues. Germline values: CDR1 ENHRY, CDR2 SYGVKD.

This clonotype was detected a few times. The CDR3 DNA sequence: TGTGCCAGCAGCTTGGGATTGGGTAGGGCTAGCGAGTACGAGCAGTACTTC. This encodes CASSLGLGRASEYEQYF. V gene TRBV7-2 combines with J gene TRBJ2-7; tentatively, D is TRBD2 (6 bases). Germline assignment: CDR1 SGHTA and CDR2 FQGNSA. V lost 3 bases, J lost 4 bases, and 22 bases lay in between. The CDR3 totals 17 residues.

This sequence joins TRBV7-2 and TRBJ1-3; 7 bases agree with TRBD1. The CDR3 extends over 11 amino acids. V trimming: 11 bases; J trimming: 7 bases; junction bases outside the gene matches: 5. Germline values: CDR1 SGHTA, CDR2 FQGNSA. The CDR3 spells CAGTTGNTIYF. CDR3 in DNA: TGTGCCGGGACGACAGGGAACACCATATATTTT.

Ten or more counts support this clonotype. CDR3 residues: CSQVDSSYNEQFF. The CDR3 coding sequence is TGCAGCCAGGTGGACAGCTCCTACAATGAGCAGTTCTTC. The J gene is TRBJ2-1, the V gene TRBV20-1; possibly TRBD1 for D (6 bases). Germline-derived CDR1 and CDR2 are DFQATT and SNEGSKA (reference sequence). The CDR3 sequence is 13 residues long.

This clonotype was recorded once. J is TRBJ2-1 and V is TRBV7-9; 13 bases line up with TRBD2. Germline values: CDR1 SEHNR, CDR2 FQNEAQ (reference sequence). This CDR3 spans 16 amino acids. Trimming cost V 5 bases and J 9 bases; bases outside gene matches: 10. The DNA of the CDR3 is TGTGCCAGCAGCGCCCTTCGACTAGCGGGAGGAGCTGAGCAGTTCTTC. Encoded protein: CASSALRLAGGAEQFF.

The rearrangement joins TRBV5-1 to TRBJ2-7; no firm D call. Trimming shortened V by 0 bases and J by 0 bases, and 7 bases separated the two germline ends. CDR3 size: 14 residues. Germline V gene lookup returns CDR1 SGHRS and CDR2 YFSETQ. The CDR3 spells CASSLVESSYEQYF. In DNA form, the CDR3 reads TGCGCCAGCAGCTTGGTGGAGAGCTCCTACGAGCAGTACTTC.